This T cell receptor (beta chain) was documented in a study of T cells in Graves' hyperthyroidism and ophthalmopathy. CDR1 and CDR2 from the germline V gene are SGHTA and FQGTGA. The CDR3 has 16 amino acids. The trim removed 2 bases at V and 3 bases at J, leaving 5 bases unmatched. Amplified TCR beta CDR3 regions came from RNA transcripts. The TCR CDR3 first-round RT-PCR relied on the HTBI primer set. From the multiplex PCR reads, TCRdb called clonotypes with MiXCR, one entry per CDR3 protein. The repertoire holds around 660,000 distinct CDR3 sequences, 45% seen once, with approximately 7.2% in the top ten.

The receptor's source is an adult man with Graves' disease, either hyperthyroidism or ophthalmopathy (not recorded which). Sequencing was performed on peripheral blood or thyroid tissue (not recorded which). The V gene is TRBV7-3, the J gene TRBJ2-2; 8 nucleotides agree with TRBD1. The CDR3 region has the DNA TGTGCCAGCAGCTTAGCAGGGGGCTCGCACACCGGGGAGCTGTTTTTT. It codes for CASSLAGGSHTGELFF.